This TCR beta chain was documented in a study of cytomegalovirus exposure and HLA in healthy donors. Germline lookup yields CDR1 LNHDA and CDR2 SQIVND (reference sequence). Unmatched junction bases numbered 1, after V lost 6 bases and J lost 2 bases. CDR3 length: 13 residues. Study-level results: There were around 160 TCR beta chains listed as cytomegalovirus-associated. Across donors, presence/absence analyses took sequencing depth to be roughly uniform. For most TCR sequences rarity was the rule, although some public TCRs occurred in many donors. Later genetic work tied a missense DCLRE1C variant to beta-chain V and J trimming.

Worth noting for this clone: Its specificity is unknown.

The PCR made use of 60 Vbeta and 13 Jbeta primers. Data came from immunoSEQ multiplex PCR; TCRdb stores just in-frame clones and leaves some out. The data show under 150,000 clones, approximately 80% seen once. This TCR derives from a woman in her thirties or forties in good health and CMV-seropositive. The sequenced material came from PBMCs. The chain employs TRBV19 and TRBJ2-7; 10 bases map to TRBD2. The CDR3 sequence is CASSSGGAYEQYF. CDR3 in DNA: TGTGCCAGTAGCAGCGGGGGGGCCTACGAGCAGTACTTC. Together with reference TRBV19 and TRBJ2-7, the CDR3 gives the full variable domain: DGGITQSPKYLFRKEGQNVTLSCEQNLNHDAMYWYRQDPGQGLRLIYYSQIVNDFQKGDIAEGYSVSREKKESFPLTVTSAQKNPTAFYLCASSSGGAYEQYFGPGTRLTVT.